This TCR beta chain stems from a study of radiotherapy plus CTLA-4 blockade in lung cancer. About the research overall: There were objective responses in over 15% of patients, and around 31% had disease control.

This table comes from immunoSEQ multiplex PCR, and its TCRdb copy is limited to in-frame clones, with some not included. The repertoire has roughly 55,000 clones, 70% to 80% of them found once; the top ten carry about 8.9%. Concerning this clone itself: Antigen specificity is unknown.

Study results and limitations: Response, reportedly, was best predicted by interferon-beta along with early blood T cell clone dynamics. TCR clones originating in tumors grew in number in blood after radiotherapy plus ipilimumab.

Focal radiation plus CTLA-4 blockade with ipilimumab was administered to patients who had chemo-refractory metastatic non-small-cell lung cancer. Trimming took 8 bases from V and 0 from J, leaving 8 bases between them. This CDR3 is built from 14 residues. Germline values: CDR1 SNHLY, CDR2 FYNNEI. The gene calls are TRBV2 and TRBJ2-6, with TRBD1 as a possible D gene (5 bases). The sample was peripheral blood, taken from a patient treated with radiotherapy plus ipilimumab. The receptor comes from a human donor with non-small cell lung cancer whose response to radiotherapy plus ipilimumab could not be evaluated. In DNA form, the CDR3 reads TGTGCCAGCCAGACAGACTCTGGGGCCAACGTCCTGACTTTC. This codes for CASQTDSGANVLTF.